A single sample gave rise to the 29 T cell receptor beta chains below, sequenced in a study of PD-1 blockade in classical Hodgkin lymphoma. The data were produced by immunoSEQ multiplex PCR, yet TCRdb's version contains in-frame clones alone and is incomplete. The sample includes about 110,000 clones, nearly 90% of them seen just once. Brentuximab vedotin exposure varied among the patients, all of whom had relapsed after autologous stem cell transplantation. The input for sequencing was peripheral blood mononuclear cells (PBMCs), taken before the second cycle of nivolumab. The receptor source for this set is a human donor with classical Hodgkin lymphoma.

The chain employs TRBV5-8 and TRBJ1-1, with 7 bases fitting TRBD1. The length of the CDR3 is 16 residues. Germline values: CDR1 SGHTS, CDR2 YDEGEE. V lost 4 bases, J lost 0 bases, and 9 bases stayed unmatched. Written as DNA, the CDR3 is TGTGCCAGCAGCCAAGGGACAGACCCCATGAACACTGAAGCTTTCTTT. Its translation is CASSQGTDPMNTEAFF.

The V gene is TRBV10-3, the J gene TRBJ2-7; TRBD1 matches 7 bases. The ends lost 0 bases at V and 2 bases at J; junction bases unmatched: 4. This CDR3 is built from 15 residues. CDR1 is ENHRY and CDR2 is SYGVKD in the germline V gene. CDR3 nucleotides: TGTGCCATCAGTGAGTCGCCGACAGGGACCTACGAGCAGTACTTC. This gives the protein CAISESPTGTYEQYF.

This rearrangement joins TRBV18 to TRBJ2-7, with 11 bases lining up with TRBD1. The CDR3 loop spans 15 amino acids. Losses at the gene ends were 2 bases for V and 7 bases for J; bases not matched to a gene: 7. CDR1 is KGHSH and CDR2 is LQKENI in the germline V gene. This CDR3 reads CASSPSGQGAREQYF. The CDR3, as DNA: TGTGCCAGCTCACCATCCGGACAGGGGGCGCGAGAGCAGTACTTC.

The CDR3 nucleotides read TGTGCCAGCAGCTTCGCCCAAGGGACACCTAATGGCTACACCTTC. It translates to CASSFAQGTPNGYTF. The rearrangement links TRBV7-2 to TRBJ1-2; weak D call: TRBD1 (6 bases). This CDR3 has 15 residues. Per germline, CDR1 SGHTA and CDR2 FQGNSA. The germline V and J ends were trimmed by 3 bases and 6 bases, with 17 bases remaining between them. Variable domain in full (rest from reference TRBV7-2 and TRBJ1-2): GAGVSQSPSNKVTEKGKDVELRCDPISGHTALYWYRQSLGQGLEFLIYFQGNSAPDKSGLPSDRFSAERTGGSVSTLTIQRTQQEDSAVYLCASSFAQGTPNGYTFGSGTRLTVV.

V is TRBV18 and J is TRBJ2-1, with TRBD1 matching 9 bases. In germline, CDR1 is KGHSH, CDR2 LQKENI. V gave up 6 bases and J gave up 6 bases; unmatched junction bases: 12. This CDR3 spans 16 amino acids. The CDR3 region is CASSYRLTGGTNEQFF. The CDR3, as DNA: TGTGCCAGCTCCTATCGGTTGACAGGGGGTACCAATGAGCAGTTCTTC.

The chain employs TRBV6-6 and TRBJ1-4; no firm D call. CDR3 length equals 15 residues. Germline values: CDR1 MNHNY, CDR2 SVGAGI (reference sequence). The V and J ends lost 0 bases and 5 bases respectively, with 10 bases between them. CDR3 loop: CASSYSIGKNEKLFF. The CDR3, as DNA: TGTGCCAGCAGTTACTCTATCGGGAAAAATGAAAAACTGTTTTTT.

This chain links TRBV18 with TRBJ1-5; TRBD1 might be the D (6 bases). CDR1 is KGHSH and CDR2 is LQKENI in the germline V gene. The CDR3 runs to 14 residues. The V end lost 2 bases, the J end lost 5 bases, and 10 bases lay between the germline ends. The CDR3 spells CASSPYRADQPQHF. The CDR3 DNA is TGTGCCAGCTCACCATACAGGGCGGATCAGCCCCAGCATTTT.

The chain uses TRBV4-2 and TRBJ2-7; 8 nucleotides line up with TRBD2. Germline-derived CDR1 and CDR2 are LGHNA and YNFKEQ. V shed 1 base and J 5 bases; nucleotides not matched to a gene: 10. CDR3 size: 16 residues. CDR3 DNA: TGTGCCAGCAGCCAAGTCGCCCAGCGGGAGACCGACGAGCAGTACTTC. Translated: CASSQVAQRETDEQYF.

J is TRBJ1-2 and V is TRBV30; maybe TRBD1 (5 bases). With 0 bases removed from V and 8 bases from J, the gap between germline ends came to 16 bases. Germline assignment: CDR1 GTSNPN and CDR2 SVGIG (reference sequence). The CDR3 has 14 residues. CDR3 residues: CAWSVGGQGGGYTF. CDR3 nucleotide sequence: TGTGCCTGGAGTGTAGGCGGGCAGGGCGGCGGCTACACCTTC.

This sequence joins TRBV7-6 and TRBJ1-2; D ambiguous. Trimming pared 3 bases from V and 7 bases from J, leaving 15 bases between. Germline loops: CDR1 SGHVS, CDR2 FNYEAQ. The CDR3 loop spans 14 amino acids. CDR3 residues: CASSLGGLRAGYTF. The CDR3 DNA is TGTGCCAGCAGCTTGGGTGGTTTACGTGCTGGCTACACCTTC. Looking up the rest from reference TRBV7-6 and TRBJ1-2 gives the full variable domain: GAGVSQSPRYKVTKRGQDVALRCDPISGHVSLYWYRQALGQGPEFLTYFNYEAQQDKSGLPNDRFSAERPEGSISTLTIQRTEQRDSAMYRCASSLGGLRAGYTFGSGTRLTVV.

The CDR3 reads CSVLRGDTQYF. The CDR3, as DNA: TGCAGCGTTCTACGAGGGGATACGCAGTATTTT. V is TRBV29-1 and J is TRBJ2-3; TRBD2 might be the D (5 bases). Looked up from germline, CDR1 is SQVTM and CDR2 is ANQGSEA. Trimming took off 5 bases at V and 6 bases at J, with 9 bases between the two ends. The CDR3 covers 11 residues.

The chain links TRBV10-1 to TRBJ2-3, with D possibly TRBD1 on 5 matching bases. The germline CDR1 and CDR2 sequences are WNHNN and SYGVQD (reference sequence). This CDR3 spans 15 amino acids. V lost 6 bases, J lost 0 bases, and 13 bases lay in between. CDR3 nucleotide sequence: TGCGCCAGCAGGGAAGGGGCTTCTAGCACAGATACGCAGTATTTT. Translating gives CASREGASSTDTQYF.

The V and J genes are TRBV7-6 and TRBJ2-6, with 7 bases aligning to TRBD1. Germline loops: CDR1 SGHVS, CDR2 FNYEAQ. The CDR3 is 21 amino acids. V lost 5 bases to trimming and J lost 0 bases; unmatched junction nucleotides: 19. In DNA, the CDR3 is TGTGCCAGCAGCCCTCTGTTCATCGACAGGGTCCAACACTCTGGGGCCAACGTCCTGACTTTC. Its translation: CASSPLFIDRVQHSGANVLTF.

This rearrangement joins TRBV29-1 to TRBJ1-5, with D hard to call. The ends were cut back, 1 base at V and 3 bases at J, with 19 bases in the middle. Per germline, CDR1 SQVTM and CDR2 ANQGSEA. This CDR3 comprises 17 residues. The CDR3: CSVEGASRGPLNQPQHF. DNA for the CDR3: TGCAGCGTTGAAGGGGCCTCGCGAGGTCCCCTCAATCAGCCCCAGCATTTT.

The chain recombines TRBV28 with TRBJ1-5; D is undetermined. The CDR3 has 12 residues. The germline V gene has CDR1 MDHEN and CDR2 SYDVKM. V gave up 5 bases and J gave up 3 bases, with 5 bases separating them. The CDR3 DNA reads as TGTGCCAGCAGTAAGCACAATCAGCCCCAGCATTTT. Its translation: CASSKHNQPQHF.

This chain uses TRBV19 with TRBJ2-1, with 14 bases identical to TRBD2. The CDR3 has 21 residues. CDR1 is LNHDA, CDR2 SQIVND, per germline (reference sequence). With 6 bases clipped from V and 8 bases from J, the junction kept 24 bases outside the gene matches. Written as DNA, the CDR3 is TGTGCCAGTAGAGAAATAGACTGGGGACTAGCGGGAGCGTCCCGTGATGATGAGCAGTTCTTC. It translates to CASREIDWGLAGASRDDEQFF.

The rearrangement uses TRBV6-5 and TRBJ1-5, with D possibly being TRBD1 (6 bases). The length of the CDR3 is 13 residues. V lost 6 bases, J lost 2 bases, and 8 bases lay in between. Germline lookup yields CDR1 MNHEY and CDR2 SVGAGI. The DNA of the CDR3 is TGTGCCAGCAGACAGGGTGGCAATCAGCCCCAGCATTTT. This gives the protein CASRQGGNQPQHF.

The rearrangement uses TRBV18 and TRBJ2-7; tentatively, D is TRBD2 (5 bases). The CDR3 has 13 amino acids. CDR1 KGHSH and CDR2 LQKENI come from the germline V gene. The V and J ends lost 3 bases and 1 base respectively, with 7 bases between them. CDR3 DNA: TGTGCCAGCTCACCTCGAGGGTCCTACGAGCAGTACTTC. This translates into CASSPRGSYEQYF.

The chain combines TRBV28 with TRBJ2-5; TRBD1 matches at 9 bases. The CDR3 is 15 amino acids. With 5 bases clipped from V and 5 bases from J, the junction kept 9 bases outside the gene matches. CDR1 is MDHEN, CDR2 SYDVKM, per germline. CDR3 residues: CASSTTGGVRETQYF. CDR3 nucleotides: TGTGCCAGCAGTACCACAGGGGGCGTACGCGAGACCCAGTACTTC.

The chain carries TRBV7-8 and TRBJ2-4; 12 nucleotides align to TRBD2. The V and J ends lost 1 base and 4 bases, in that order; junction bases with no gene match: 8. The CDR3 extends over 18 amino acids. Germline CDR1 reads SGHVS; CDR2 reads FQNEAQ. The DNA of the CDR3 is TGTGCCAGCAGCTTAGTTCTAGTTACTAGCGGGAGGAAAAACATTCAGTACTTC. Translating gives CASSLVLVTSGRKNIQYF.

J is TRBJ1-1 and V is TRBV5-1; the D is unclear. CDR1 is SGHRS, CDR2 YFSETQ, per germline. The V end lost 0 bases, the J end lost 1 base, and 7 bases lay between the germline ends. The CDR3 contains 14 residues. The CDR3 nucleotides read TGCGCCAGCAGCTTGGCATCCTGGAACACTGAAGCTTTCTTT. This translates into CASSLASWNTEAFF. The variable domain in full, completed from reference TRBV5-1 and TRBJ1-1, reads KAGVTQTPRYLIKTRGQQVTLSCSPISGHRSVSWYQQTPGQGLQFLFEYFSETQRNKGNFPGRFSGRQFSNSRSEMNVSTLELGDSALYLCASSLASWNTEAFFGQGTRLTVV.

The chain recombines TRBV28 with TRBJ2-5, with TRBD2 matching over 13 bases. Trimming at V came to 6 bases and at J to 2 bases, leaving 6 bases not matched to a gene. Germline values: CDR1 MDHEN, CDR2 SYDVKM. CDR3 size: 16 residues. For the CDR3, the DNA is TGTGCCAGCAGCACCGGACTAGCGGGAGATCAAGAGACCCAGTACTTC. Translating gives CASSTGLAGDQETQYF.

This clone occurred once. The V call is TRBV21-1, the J call TRBJ2-7; the table's D call, TRBD1, was not checked against the DNA. TRBV21-1 represents a pseudogene. The CDR3 runs 17 residues. The CDR3: CASSEPLARVLAYEQYF. CDR3 sequence (DNA): TGTGCCAGCAGCGAACCCCTGGCCAGGGTCCTAGCCTACGAGCAGTACTTC.

This sequence joins TRBV6-5 and TRBJ2-3, with no clear D. The V gene lost 7 bases and the J gene lost 2 bases, with 10 bases spanning the gap. Germline CDR1 reads MNHEY; CDR2 reads SVGAGI. This CDR3 is 13 amino acids long. The CDR3 DNA is TGTGCCAGCATCCACGCAGCCACAGATACGCAGTATTTT. Amino acids: CASIHAATDTQYF.

The chain carries TRBV21-1 and TRBJ1-2; TRBD1 reflects the table's D call only, with no check against the DNA. TRBV21-1 is tagged as a pseudogene. This CDR3 has 13 residues. The DNA for the CDR3 is TGTGCCAGCAGCATCCGGGACAGGGTGGCCTACACCTTC. It translates to CASSIRDRVAYTF.

CDR3 sequence reads: CASRGQASNQPQHF. CDR3 nucleotides: TGTGCCAGCCGAGGACAGGCTAGCAATCAGCCCCAGCATTTT. V is TRBV27 and J is TRBJ1-5, with 7 bases identical to TRBD1. The CDR3 is 14 amino acids. Germline CDR1 reads MNHEY; CDR2 reads SMNVEV (reference sequence). The trim removed 8 bases at V and 0 bases at J, leaving 4 bases unmatched.

This chain links TRBV7-9 with TRBJ2-2; possibly TRBD1 for D (5 bases). Trimming cost V 11 bases and J 6 bases, with 19 bases left between them. CDR1 is SEHNR, CDR2 FQNEAQ, per germline (reference sequence). This CDR3 spans 14 amino acids. The chain's CDR3 is CAGAGAVIAGELFF. Here the CDR3 DNA reads TGTGCCGGCGCTGGGGCGGTTATCGCCGGGGAGCTGTTTTTT.

This chain uses TRBV5-1 with TRBJ1-2; perhaps TRBD1 as D (5 bases). This CDR3 has 15 residues. V lost 4 bases and J lost 6, with 19 bases in between. The germline V gene encodes CDR1 SGHRS and CDR2 YFSETQ. The CDR3 reads CASSHSQAGMNGYTF. DNA for the CDR3: TGCGCCAGCAGCCACTCGCAGGCAGGGATGAATGGCTACACCTTC.

The V gene is TRBV5-5, the J gene TRBJ2-3; D gene ambiguous. The CDR3 contains 13 residues. Germline CDR1 is SGHKS and CDR2 is YYEKEE (reference sequence). The V end lost 0 bases, the J end lost 6 bases, and 8 bases lay between the germline ends. The CDR3 DNA is TGTGCCAGCAGCTTGGACAGAGTGGATACGCAGTATTTT. This gives the protein CASSLDRVDTQYF.